Each of the 26 T cell receptor beta chains below was sequenced from the same sample in a study of T cell changes during pregnancy in multiple sclerosis (dated by TCRdb to the late 2010s). Libraries were built with the immunoSEQ multiplex PCR assay. Here the immuneACCESS table is served through TCRdb, limited to in-frame sequences with V and J called. Missing clones are a known gap in these copies; in checked studies unresolved V genes cover under half, and the rest lacks a known reason. Across this sample there are approximately 36,000 clones, with more than 75% seen only once. Of the sample, about 7% is held by the ten largest clones. The material was CD8+ T cells from peripheral blood mononuclear cells, obtained in the third trimester of pregnancy. The receptor set was obtained from a female donor with multiple sclerosis, enrolled in a pregnancy study.

A few counts support this clone. V gene TRBV27 combines with J gene TRBJ1-1; possible D gene TRBD1, 5 bases. This CDR3 is built from 13 residues. With 2 bases removed from V and 1 base from J, the gap between germline ends came to 5 bases. Germline assignment: CDR1 MNHEY and CDR2 SMNVEV (reference sequence). CDR3 amino acids: CASSLGQNTEAFF. The CDR3 region has the DNA TGTGCCAGCAGTTTAGGACAGAACACTGAAGCTTTCTTT.

The V gene is TRBV7-9, the J gene TRBJ1-2, with 8 bases that match TRBD1. CDR1 is SEHNR and CDR2 is FQNEAQ in the germline V gene (reference sequence). Unmatched junction bases numbered 4, after V lost 5 bases and J lost 2 bases. This CDR3 spans 14 amino acids. The CDR3 sequence: CASSPTGVNYGYTF. DNA of the CDR3: TGTGCCAGCAGCCCGACAGGGGTAAACTATGGCTACACCTTC. Supplemented by reference TRBV7-9 and TRBJ1-2, the full variable domain reads DTGVSQNPRHKITKRGQNVTFRCDPISEHNRLYWYRQTLGQGPEFLTYFQNEAQLEKSRLLSDRFSAERPKGSFSTLEIQRTEQGDSAMYLCASSPTGVNYGYTFGSGTRLTVV.

The chain recombines TRBV27 with TRBJ1-2, with TRBD1 matching 7 bases. J lost 6 bases, V lost 3 bases, and 10 bases had no gene match. The CDR3 runs to 15 residues. CDR1 and CDR2 (germline): MNHEY, SMNVEV (reference sequence). Here the CDR3 reads CASSFIQGGQDGYTF. The DNA of the CDR3 is TGTGCCAGCAGTTTCATTCAGGGGGGTCAGGATGGCTACACCTTC.

This chain joins TRBV7-9 and TRBJ2-2; maybe TRBD2 (6 bases). Germline assignment: CDR1 SEHNR and CDR2 FQNEAQ (reference sequence). CDR3 length: 16 amino acids. The ends were cut back, 5 bases at V and 4 bases at J, with 17 bases in the middle. The chain's CDR3 is CASSVSLGGSTGELFF. DNA for the CDR3: TGTGCCAGCAGCGTTAGTCTGGGGGGAAGCACCGGGGAGCTGTTTTTT.

Written as DNA, the CDR3 is TGTGCCAGCAGGGTATTAGACAGGGGCAGTTCACCCCTCCACTTT. It encodes CASRVLDRGSSPLHF. The V and J genes are TRBV6-5 and TRBJ1-6; 8 nucleotides align to TRBD1. CDR1 and CDR2 (germline): MNHEY, SVGAGI. V lost 6 bases, J lost 9 bases, and 10 bases stayed unmatched. This CDR3 region has 15 residues.

The V and J genes are TRBV19 and TRBJ2-2; a weak D match, TRBD2 (6 bases). Trimming removed 1 base from V and 5 bases from J, with 20 bases in between. There are 18 residues in the CDR3. The V gene's germline CDR1 is LNHDA and CDR2 SQIVND (reference sequence). The DNA of the CDR3 is TGTGCCAGTAGTATAGTCTGGTTAATAGGGGAGGAGACCGGGGAGCTGTTTTTT. Translation: CASSIVWLIGEETGELFF. The full variable domain, its missing parts supplied by reference TRBV19 and TRBJ2-2, is DGGITQSPKYLFRKEGQNVTLSCEQNLNHDAMYWYRQDPGQGLRLIYYSQIVNDFQKGDIAEGYSVSREKKESFPLTVTSAQKNPTAFYLCASSIVWLIGEETGELFFGEGSRLTVL.

CDR3 loop: CASSSTGGIVEQYF. CDR3 coding DNA: TGTGCCAGCAGTTCAACAGGGGGAATCGTCGAGCAGTACTTC. V gene TRBV27 combines with J gene TRBJ2-7; 8 bases match TRBD1. Germline lookup yields CDR1 MNHEY and CDR2 SMNVEV (reference sequence). This CDR3 has 14 residues. Trimming at V came to 4 bases and at J to 6 bases, leaving 8 bases not matched to a gene.

J is TRBJ2-7 and V is TRBV28; D unresolved. CDR3 length equals 11 residues. Trimming took off 5 bases at V and 5 bases at J, with 7 bases between the two ends. Looked up from germline, CDR1 is MDHEN and CDR2 is SYDVKM. DNA of the CDR3: TGTGCCAGCAGTATTCCAGACGAGCAGTACTTC. This translates into CASSIPDEQYF. Drawing the rest from reference TRBV28 and TRBJ2-7, the complete variable domain is DVKVTQSSRYLVKRTGEKVFLECVQDMDHENMFWYRQDPGLGLRLIYFSYDVKMKEKGDIPEGYSVSREKKERFSLILESASTNQTSMYLCASSIPDEQYFGPGTRLTVT.

This clone appeared a single time. The genes are TRBV10-2 and TRBJ1-1, with no clear D. The CDR3 length is 14 residues. The V end lost 7 bases, the J end lost 0 bases, and 12 bases lay between the germline ends. Germline CDR1 is WSHSY and CDR2 is SAAADI. CDR3 nucleotides: TGCGCCAGCACCCCCCGGGAAGTGAACACTGAAGCTTTCTTT. Its translation: CASTPREVNTEAFF.

V usage is TRBV7-3 and J usage is TRBJ2-1; a weak D match, TRBD1 (6 bases). This CDR3 is 13 amino acids long. Germline V gives CDR1 SGHTA, CDR2 FQGTGA. Between the trimmed V and J ends, which lost 2 bases and 8 bases, there was a span of 10 bases. CDR3 protein: CASSLVHRDEQFF. In DNA form, the CDR3 reads TGTGCCAGCAGCTTAGTACACAGGGATGAGCAGTTCTTC.

This chain links TRBV4-3 with TRBJ2-1, with D perhaps TRBD2 (7 bases). The CDR3 consists of 15 residues. Trimming cost V 7 bases and J 6 bases, with 19 bases left between them. Germline-derived CDR1 and CDR2 are LGHNA and YSLEER. The CDR3 sequence is CASTHWGGAGNEQFF. In nucleotides, the CDR3 is TGCGCCAGCACCCATTGGGGGGGGGCGGGCAATGAGCAGTTCTTC.

The J gene is TRBJ2-1, the V gene TRBV6-5; no firm D call. The V end was cut by 0 bases, the J end by 0 bases, with 9 bases between. Germline loops: CDR1 MNHEY, CDR2 SVGAGI. CDR3 size: 16 residues. CDR3 residues: CASSYSTPNSYNEQFF. In DNA form, the CDR3 reads TGTGCCAGCAGTTACTCGACTCCAAACTCCTACAATGAGCAGTTCTTC.

The rearrangement joins TRBV6-5 to TRBJ2-3, with D possibly TRBD2 on 6 matching bases. Trimming stripped 4 bases from V and 1 base from J, with 15 bases between. CDR3 length equals 16 residues. Looked up from germline, CDR1 is MNHEY and CDR2 is SVGAGI. The CDR3 protein is CASSWIGGEGTDTQYF. The CDR3 bases are TGTGCCAGCAGTTGGATTGGCGGGGAGGGCACAGATACGCAGTATTTT.

This rearrangement joins TRBV2 to TRBJ1-2; D possibly corresponds to TRBD1 (6 bases). The CDR3 is 14 residues long. The germline V gene has CDR1 SNHLY and CDR2 FYNNEI. V was pared by 1 base and J by 8 bases, with 14 bases between. This chain's CDR3 is CASSEEQGFMGYTF. The CDR3 DNA reads as TGTGCCAGCAGTGAAGAACAGGGCTTTATGGGCTACACCTTC. The entire variable domain, with the rest obtained from reference TRBV2 and TRBJ1-2, is as follows: EPEVTQTPSHQVTQMGQEVILRCVPISNHLYFYWYRQILGQKVEFLVSFYNNEISEKSEIFDDQFSVERPDGSNFTLKIRSTKLEDSAMYFCASSEEQGFMGYTFGSGTRLTVV.

This chain uses TRBV11-3 with TRBJ2-7, with TRBD2 identical over 7 bases. Germline CDR1 reads SGHNT; CDR2 reads YENEEA. V gave up 4 bases and J gave up 1 base; unmatched junction bases: 7. The CDR3 runs to 15 residues. CDR3: CASSSARGYSYEQYF. In DNA, the CDR3 is TGTGCCAGCAGCTCCGCGCGGGGGTATTCCTACGAGCAGTACTTC.

The chain uses TRBV11-2 and TRBJ1-2; D call uncertain. Trimming pared 4 bases from V and 3 bases from J, leaving 15 bases between. The V gene's germline CDR1 is SGHAT and CDR2 FQNNGV. The CDR3 is made up of 15 amino acids. The DNA for the CDR3 is TGTGCCAGCAGCTCCTTAAGGCAGGCCCACTATGGCTACACCTTC. Encoded protein: CASSSLRQAHYGYTF.

The table lists this clone with a few counts. The CDR3 region is CASSRQGGSYNEQFF. The DNA for the CDR3 is TGTGCCAGCAGTCGCCAAGGGGGCTCCTACAATGAGCAGTTCTTC. The rearrangement links TRBV6-4 to TRBJ2-1; possibly TRBD1 for D (6 bases). Germline V gene lookup returns CDR1 MRHNA and CDR2 SNTAGT. Trimming left V 5 bases short and J 0 bases short, with 11 bases between. The CDR3 extends over 15 amino acids.

J is TRBJ2-7 and V is TRBV11-2, with D perhaps matching TRBD2 (5 bases). The CDR3 is 13 amino acids. Trimming shortened V by 1 base and J by 2 bases, and 6 bases separated the two germline ends. Germline V gene sequence: CDR1 SGHAT, CDR2 FQNNGV. CDR3 region: CASSLVGAYEQYF. CDR3 sequence (DNA): TGTGCCAGCAGCTTAGTCGGGGCCTACGAGCAGTACTTC.

V gene TRBV28 combines with J gene TRBJ1-1; 7 positions match TRBD1. Trimming at V came to 11 bases and at J to 2 bases, leaving 8 bases not matched to a gene. This CDR3 region has 13 residues. CDR1 MDHEN and CDR2 SYDVKM come from the germline V gene. CDR3 region: CAVTGTVNTEAFF. The CDR3 DNA reads TGTGCCGTGACCGGGACAGTAAACACTGAAGCTTTCTTT.

This rearrangement joins TRBV10-1 to TRBJ2-7, with TRBD1 as a possible D gene (6 bases). V was shortened by 7 bases and J by 0 bases, with 16 bases between the two germline ends. Germline CDR1 reads WNHNN; CDR2 reads SYGVQD (reference sequence). The CDR3 runs to 15 residues. The CDR3 is CASKGKTRGSYEQYF. DNA for the CDR3: TGCGCCAGCAAGGGGAAGACCAGGGGCTCCTACGAGCAGTACTTC.

The genes are TRBV28 and TRBJ2-3, with unresolved D. Trimming removed 2 bases from V and 2 bases from J, with 14 bases in between. The germline V gene has CDR1 MDHEN and CDR2 SYDVKM. This CDR3 is built from 16 residues. The CDR3 sequence: CASSLGLARLTDTQYF. Here the CDR3 DNA reads TGTGCCAGCAGTTTAGGCTTGGCCCGACTCACAGATACGCAGTATTTT.

V usage is TRBV21-1 and J usage is TRBJ1-5; TRBD1, the table's D call, was not compared with the DNA. TRBV21-1 is classified as a pseudogene. The CDR3 length is 16 residues. CDR3 in amino acids: CASSYQGRYSNQPQHF. The CDR3, as DNA: TGTGCCAGCAGCTATCAGGGGAGATATAGCAATCAGCCCCAGCATTTT.

This chain uses TRBV18 with TRBJ2-1; D perhaps matches TRBD2 (6 bases). Trimming took 5 bases from V and 6 from J, leaving 14 bases between them. CDR1 is KGHSH, CDR2 LQKENI, per germline. CDR3 length: 14 amino acids. This CDR3 is CASSELGGPNEQFF. The CDR3 coding sequence is TGTGCCAGCTCAGAACTAGGAGGGCCCAATGAGCAGTTCTTC.

The rearrangement links TRBV7-9 to TRBJ1-1; no reliable D call. Germline V gene lookup returns CDR1 SEHNR and CDR2 FQNEAQ (reference sequence). V dropped 7 bases and J dropped 1 base, with 10 bases sitting between them. The CDR3 length is 13 residues. The CDR3 is CASTERQNTEAFF. In DNA, the CDR3 is TGTGCCAGCACCGAACGACAGAACACTGAAGCTTTCTTT.

This clone turned up a few times. The chain couples TRBV30 to TRBJ1-1, with D maybe TRBD1 (6 bases). The germline V gene has CDR1 GTSNPN and CDR2 SVGIG (reference sequence). Trimming removed 2 bases at V and 8 bases at J, with 12 bases between. The CDR3 contains 12 residues. The CDR3 here is CAWSPDRPEAFF. Here the CDR3 DNA reads TGTGCCTGGAGTCCTGACAGGCCCGAAGCTTTCTTT.

The chain couples TRBV27 to TRBJ2-1; D is perhaps TRBD1 (5 bases). With 6 bases removed from V and 6 bases from J, the gap between germline ends came to 18 bases. Germline CDR1 and CDR2: MNHEY and SMNVEV (reference sequence). This CDR3 is 15 amino acids long. The DNA of the CDR3 is TGTGCCAGCAGCCCGGCGACAGTCGCTATCAATGAGCAGTTCTTC. Translated, it gives CASSPATVAINEQFF.